A selection of T cell receptor beta chains follows, all from one sample in a study of blood T cells in healthy people across ages. Using its own MiXCR run on the 5' RACE reads, TCRdb lists one record per CDR3 protein. The table has about 1.5 million distinct CDR3 sequences, 35% to 45% seen once. The sample comprised blood. These receptors all come from a woman aged 18 to 35 in good health. CDR3s include the opening cysteine and the closing phenylalanine or tryptophan. A D gene is named only where the DNA matches it firmly. The size entry is marked missing in some rows and otherwise reads once, few, many or a size class.

V	size	D	J	DNA	CDR3
TRBV7-2	.	TRBD2	TRBJ2-7	TGTGCCAGCAGCTTAGCCGGGACTAGCTTCCATGAGCAGTACTTC	CASSLAGTSFHEQYF
TRBV9	few	.	TRBJ2-6	TGTGCCAGCAGCTCCACAGGGTTCTACCAGGTCTCTGGGGCCAACGTCCTGACTTTC	CASSSTGFYQVSGANVLTF
TRBV30	.	.	TRBJ2-5	TGTGCCTGGAGTACGGACAGCGGATTCAATGAGCAGTACTTC	CAWSTDSGFNEQYF
TRBV5-1	once	.	TRBJ2-3	TGCGCCAGCAGCTTCCAGGGATCTTACACAGATACGCAGTATTTT	CASSFQGSYTDTQYF
TRBV4-1	.	TRBD1	TRBJ2-7	TGCGCCAGCTCCTTTAAGGACAGGAGCTCCTACGAGCAGTACTTC	CASSFKDRSSYEQYF
TRBV27	.	.	TRBJ1-4	TGTGCCAGCAGGAGAGACAGGACCCGCAATGAAAAACTGTTTTTT	CASRRDRTRNEKLFF
TRBV12-3/TRBV12-4	few	.	TRBJ2-3	TGTGCCAGCAGCCCAGGAGACCTAGGAAATACGCAGTATTTT	CASSPGDLGNTQYF
TRBV5-1	few	TRBD1	TRBJ2-7	TGCGCCAGCAGCTTGGCATGGGACAGAAACTACGAGCAGTACTTC	CASSLAWDRNYEQYF
TRBV5-1	.	.	TRBJ2-5	TGCGCCAGCAGCGTGGAGGGGGGACAAGAGACCCAGTACTTC	CASSVEGGQETQYF
TRBV28	few	.	TRBJ2-3	TGTGCCAGCAGTTTCCGACTAGGAGATACGCAGTATTTT	CASSFRLGDTQYF
TRBV18	.	.	TRBJ1-2	TGTGCCAGCTCACGACTCCGGGGGGGAAACTACACCTTC	CASSRLRGGNYTF
TRBV27	few	.	TRBJ2-1	TGTGCCAGCAGTTACTCAGCGAACACCTACAATGAGCAGTTCTTC	CASSYSANTYNEQFF
TRBV14	.	.	TRBJ1-2	TGTGCCAGCAGCCAAGATCCTCAGGGGATCTATGGCTACACCTTC	CASSQDPQGIYGYTF
TRBV6-5	few	.	TRBJ2-2	TGTGCCAGCAGTGGGGACTGGGGCACCGGGGAGCTGTTTTTT	CASSGDWGTGELFF
TRBV28	.	.	TRBJ2-1	TGTGCCAGCAGCGGGCCGGGGTTTGCGGGAAGGTTAAATGAGCAGTTCTTC	CASSGPGFAGRLNEQFF
TRBV15	.	.	TRBJ2-1	TGTGCCACCAGCCTAGACTCCTACAATGAGCAGTTCTTC	CATSLDSYNEQFF
TRBV6-1	many	.	TRBJ2-7	TGTGCCAGCAGTGGGATCAGCCTCCCCTACGAGCAGTACTTC	CASSGISLPYEQYF
TRBV12-3/TRBV12-4	few	.	TRBJ2-5	TGTGCCAGCAGTTTGACACTTCCAGAGACCCAGTACTTC	CASSLTLPETQYF
TRBV7-9	few	TRBD2	TRBJ2-2	TGTGCCAGCAGGGGTACTAGCGCCGGGGAGCTGTTTTTT	CASRGTSAGELFF
TRBV12-3/TRBV12-4	.	.	TRBJ2-1	TGTGCCAGCAGTTTTGCCGACCGGGGCCTCGATGAGCAGTTCTTC	CASSFADRGLDEQFF
TRBV7-6	few	.	TRBJ1-4	TGTGCCAGCAGCTTACCCGGCAGGGATGCAACTAATGAAAAACTGTTTTTT	CASSLPGRDATNEKLFF
TRBV20-1	few	.	TRBJ2-5	TGCAGTGCTAGAGCGGGAGCCGTGGAGACCCAGTACTTC	CSARAGAVETQYF
TRBV6-2/TRBV6-3	.	.	TRBJ2-1	TGTGCCAGCACCAGAGAGAGGGGCGGGAACAATGAGCAGTTCTTC	CASTRERGGNNEQFF
TRBV5-5	few	.	TRBJ2-7	TGTGCCAGCAGCCCTGAACTCTCCGCCTACGAGCAGTACTTC	CASSPELSAYEQYF
TRBV12-3/TRBV12-4	few	.	TRBJ2-1	TGTGCCAGCACCTCTCCGGCGGGTGCTGAGCAGTTCTTC	CASTSPAGAEQFF
TRBV29-1	.	.	TRBJ1-4	TGCAGCGTTGAAGATTGGGTTGGGGAGGCAACTAATGAAAAACTGTTTTTT	CSVEDWVGEATNEKLFF
TRBV28	.	.	TRBJ2-7	TGTGCCAGCAGCTGGGAAGGAATCTACGAGCAGTACTTC	CASSWEGIYEQYF
TRBV7-3	.	.	TRBJ2-5	TGTGCCAGCAGCTTAAACTGGGGGATCGGAGAGACCCAGTACTTC	CASSLNWGIGETQYF
TRBV12-3/TRBV12-4	.	.	TRBJ1-1	TGTGCCAGCAGTTTTTGGGAAGGGGGCACTGAAGCTTTCTTT	CASSFWEGGTEAFF
TRBV6-1	.	TRBD2	TRBJ2-7	TGTGTCAGCAGCGCCGGGACTAGCGGCACCTACGAGCAGTACTTC	CVSSAGTSGTYEQYF
TRBV2	few	.	TRBJ2-1	TGTGCCAGCAGTGATTCCGGGACCGGTGAGCAGTTCTTC	CASSDSGTGEQFF
TRBV12-5	.	.	TRBJ2-1	TGTGCTAGTGGTTTGGGCGGGGAGTACAATGAGCAGTTCTTC	CASGLGGEYNEQFF
TRBV30	once	TRBD1	TRBJ1-5	TGTGCCTGGACGGGACAGGGGGAGCAGCCCCAGCATTTT	CAWTGQGEQPQHF
TRBV20-1	once	TRBD2	TRBJ2-3	TGCAGTGCTAGTAATCCCGGGACTAGGGGAGGGTACACAGATACGCAGTATTTT	CSASNPGTRGGYTDTQYF
TRBV7-9	.	.	TRBJ2-7	TGTGCCAGCAGCAATCTACAGGAAAGCGAGCAGTACTTC	CASSNLQESEQYF
TRBV10-3	few	.	TRBJ1-2	TGTGCCATCAAAGGGACCGAAACTAACTATGGCTACACCTTC	CAIKGTETNYGYTF
TRBV7-9	.	.	TRBJ1-1	TGTGCCAGCACCCTTAGCACTGAAGCTTTCTTT	CASTLSTEAFF
TRBV2	.	TRBD1	TRBJ1-1	TGTGCCAGCAGTGAAGGGACAGGTACTGAAGCTTTCTTT	CASSEGTGTEAFF
TRBV5-1	few	.	TRBJ2-5	TGCGCCAGCACTTGGGGGACTGTGCAAGAGACCCAGTACTTC	CASTWGTVQETQYF
TRBV28	.	TRBD1	TRBJ2-7	TGTGCCAGCAGTCTCAGCCCGGGACAGGCCTCCTACGAGCAGTACTTC	CASSLSPGQASYEQYF
TRBV6-2/TRBV6-3	few	TRBD2	TRBJ2-5	TGTGCCAGCAGTTACTCGATAGGGACTAGCTATCGAGAGACCCAGTACTTC	CASSYSIGTSYRETQYF
TRBV27	.	TRBD1	TRBJ1-2	TGTGCCAGCAGTAGACAGGGGTCTATTAATGGCTACACCTTC	CASSRQGSINGYTF
TRBV15	.	.	TRBJ1-3	TGTGCCACCAGCAGAGAAACAGCTGGAAACGCCATATATTTT	CATSRETAGNAIYF